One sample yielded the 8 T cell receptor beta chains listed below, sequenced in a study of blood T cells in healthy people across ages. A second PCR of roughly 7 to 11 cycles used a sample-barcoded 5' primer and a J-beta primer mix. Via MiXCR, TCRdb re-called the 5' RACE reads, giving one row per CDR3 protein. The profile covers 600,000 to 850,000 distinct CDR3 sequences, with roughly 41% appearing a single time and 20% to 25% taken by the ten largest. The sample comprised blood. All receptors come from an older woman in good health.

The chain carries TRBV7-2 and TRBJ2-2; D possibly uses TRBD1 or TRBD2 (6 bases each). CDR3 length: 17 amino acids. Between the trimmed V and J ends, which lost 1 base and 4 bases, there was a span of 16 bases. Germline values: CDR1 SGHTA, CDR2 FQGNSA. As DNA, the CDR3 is TGTGCCAGCAGCTTAGTATGGGGGGCGCGGAGCACCGGGGAGCTGTTTTTT. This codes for CASSLVWGARSTGELFF.

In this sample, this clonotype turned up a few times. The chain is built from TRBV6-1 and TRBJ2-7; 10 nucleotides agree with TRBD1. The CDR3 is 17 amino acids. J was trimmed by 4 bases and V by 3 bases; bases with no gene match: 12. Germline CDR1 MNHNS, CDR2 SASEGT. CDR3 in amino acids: CASSENLGTGEDYEQYF. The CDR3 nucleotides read TGTGCCAGCAGTGAGAACTTAGGGACAGGGGAGGATTACGAGCAGTACTTC.

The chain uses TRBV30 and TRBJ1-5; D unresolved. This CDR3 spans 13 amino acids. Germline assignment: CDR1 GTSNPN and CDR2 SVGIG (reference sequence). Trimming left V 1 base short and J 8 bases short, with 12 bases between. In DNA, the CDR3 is TGTGCCTGGAGTGACCCGGCTTCGGAGCCCCAGCATTTT. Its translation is CAWSDPASEPQHF.

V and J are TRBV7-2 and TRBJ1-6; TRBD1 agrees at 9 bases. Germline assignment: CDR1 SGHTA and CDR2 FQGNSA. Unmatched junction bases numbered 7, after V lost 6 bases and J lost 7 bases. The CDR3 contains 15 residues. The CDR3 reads CASRNRQGGNSPLHF. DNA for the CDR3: TGTGCCAGCAGGAATAGACAGGGGGGCAATTCACCCCTCCACTTT.

CDR3 nucleotides: TGTGCCAGCAGCTTAGCCGGGACAGGGGGCAACGAGCAGTACTTC. Amino acids: CASSLAGTGGNEQYF. The V gene is TRBV7-2, the J gene TRBJ2-5; 12 bases line up with TRBD1. The J call is doubtful: the DNA matches TRBJ2-7 better. From germline, CDR1 is SGHTA and CDR2 FQGNSA. The CDR3 contains 15 residues.

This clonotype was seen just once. As DNA, the CDR3 is TGTGCCAGCAGGACACAGGGTTGGGACACTGAAGCTTTCTTT. This gives the protein CASRTQGWDTEAFF. The chain recombines TRBV6-5 with TRBJ1-1; D possibly corresponds to TRBD1 (6 bases). This CDR3 has 14 residues. Per germline, CDR1 MNHEY and CDR2 SVGAGI. V lost 6 bases, J lost 3 bases, and 14 bases lay in between.

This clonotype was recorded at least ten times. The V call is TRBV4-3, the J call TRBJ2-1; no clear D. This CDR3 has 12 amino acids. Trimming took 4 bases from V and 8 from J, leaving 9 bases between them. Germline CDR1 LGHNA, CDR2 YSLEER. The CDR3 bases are TGCGCCAGCAGCCGCGGATGGGATGAGCAGTTCTTC. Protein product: CASSRGWDEQFF.

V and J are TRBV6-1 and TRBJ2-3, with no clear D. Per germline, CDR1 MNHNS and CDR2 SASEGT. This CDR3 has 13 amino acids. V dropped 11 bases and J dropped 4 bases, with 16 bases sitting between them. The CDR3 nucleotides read TGTGCCGGCGGCAAACTTTGGGCAGATACGCAGTATTTT. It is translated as CAGGKLWADTQYF.